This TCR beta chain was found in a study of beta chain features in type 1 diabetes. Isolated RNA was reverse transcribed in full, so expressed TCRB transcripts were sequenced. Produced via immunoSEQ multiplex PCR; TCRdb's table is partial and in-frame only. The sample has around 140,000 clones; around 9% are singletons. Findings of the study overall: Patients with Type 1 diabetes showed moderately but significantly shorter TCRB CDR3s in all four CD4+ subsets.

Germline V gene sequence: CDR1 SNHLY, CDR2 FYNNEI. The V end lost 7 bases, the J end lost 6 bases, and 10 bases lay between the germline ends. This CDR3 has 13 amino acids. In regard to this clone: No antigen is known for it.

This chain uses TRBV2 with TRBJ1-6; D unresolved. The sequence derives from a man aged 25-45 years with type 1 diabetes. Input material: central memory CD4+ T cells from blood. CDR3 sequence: CASMEEGNSPLHF. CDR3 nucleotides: TGTGCCAGCATGGAGGAGGGTAATTCACCCCTCCACTTT.